This TCR beta chain was observed in a study of post-analysis software for immune sequencing data. Study information: Included courses were relapsing-remitting and secondary progressive multiple sclerosis; progressive-relapsing multiple sclerosis was also included. Findings of the study overall: Patients carried roughly five TRBV segments more frequently than controls did, and TRBV5-6, TRBV5-1 and TRBV20-1 were among them. Compared against controls, patients with multiple sclerosis displayed significantly lower normalized Chao1 diversity.

The CDR3 spans 12 residues. Between the trimmed V and J ends, which lost 6 bases and 10 bases, there was a span of 13 bases. Germline values: CDR1 MDHEN, CDR2 SYDVKM. About this clonotype itself: Its antigen is not identified.

Unique molecular identifiers tagged the TCR beta cDNA libraries. Researchers reported about 500,000 cDNA molecules coming from approximately 1 to 10 million T cells. TCRdb independently ran MiXCR on the PCR reads; one entry per CDR3 protein. The profile shows approximately 770,000 distinct CDR3 sequences, 46% of them singletons. The rearrangement links TRBV28 to TRBJ1-5, with D hard to call. Sequencing input: blood. The receptor was isolated from a girl aged 10 to 17 with multiple sclerosis. The DNA of the CDR3 is TGTGCCAGCAGCCCTCTTGAAAGACCCCAGCATTTT. It specifies CASSPLERPQHF. Using reference TRBV28 and TRBJ1-5 for the parts outside the CDR3, the full variable domain is DVKVTQSSRYLVKRTGEKVFLECVQDMDHENMFWYRQDPGLGLRLIYFSYDVKMKEKGDIPEGYSVSREKKERFSLILESASTNQTSMYLCASSPLERPQHFGDGTRLSIL.